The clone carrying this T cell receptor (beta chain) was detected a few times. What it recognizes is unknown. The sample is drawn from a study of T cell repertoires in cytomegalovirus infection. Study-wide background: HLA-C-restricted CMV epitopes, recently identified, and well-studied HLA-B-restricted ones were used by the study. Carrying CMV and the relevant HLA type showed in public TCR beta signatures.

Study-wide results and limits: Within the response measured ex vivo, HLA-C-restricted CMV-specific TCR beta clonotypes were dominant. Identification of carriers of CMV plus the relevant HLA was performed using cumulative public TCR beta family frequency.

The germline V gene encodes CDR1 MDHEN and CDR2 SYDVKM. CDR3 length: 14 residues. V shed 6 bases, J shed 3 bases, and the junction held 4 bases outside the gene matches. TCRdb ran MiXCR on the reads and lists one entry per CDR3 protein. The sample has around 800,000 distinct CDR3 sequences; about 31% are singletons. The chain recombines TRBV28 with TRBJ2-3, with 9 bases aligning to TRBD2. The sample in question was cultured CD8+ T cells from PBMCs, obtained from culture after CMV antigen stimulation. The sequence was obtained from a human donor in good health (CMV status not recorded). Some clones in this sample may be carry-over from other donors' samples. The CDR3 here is CASSIAGDTDTQYF. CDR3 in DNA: TGTGCCAGCAGCATAGCGGGGGATACAGATACGCAGTATTTT.